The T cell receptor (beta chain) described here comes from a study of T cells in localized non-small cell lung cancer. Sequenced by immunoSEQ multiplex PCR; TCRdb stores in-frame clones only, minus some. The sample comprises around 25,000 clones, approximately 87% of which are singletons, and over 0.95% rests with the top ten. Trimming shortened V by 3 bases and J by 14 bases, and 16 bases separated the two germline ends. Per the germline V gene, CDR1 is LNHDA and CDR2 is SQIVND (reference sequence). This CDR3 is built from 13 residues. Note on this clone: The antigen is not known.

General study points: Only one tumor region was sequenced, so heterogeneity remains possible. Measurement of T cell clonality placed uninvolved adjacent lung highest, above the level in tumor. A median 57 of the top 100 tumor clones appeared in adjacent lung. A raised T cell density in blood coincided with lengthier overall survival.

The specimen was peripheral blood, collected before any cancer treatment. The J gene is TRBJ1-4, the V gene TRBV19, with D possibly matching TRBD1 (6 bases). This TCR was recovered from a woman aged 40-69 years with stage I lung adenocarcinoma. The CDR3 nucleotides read TGTGCCAGTAGTATGGAGAGGGGGAGAAGGCTGTTTTTT. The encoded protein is CASSMERGRRLFF.